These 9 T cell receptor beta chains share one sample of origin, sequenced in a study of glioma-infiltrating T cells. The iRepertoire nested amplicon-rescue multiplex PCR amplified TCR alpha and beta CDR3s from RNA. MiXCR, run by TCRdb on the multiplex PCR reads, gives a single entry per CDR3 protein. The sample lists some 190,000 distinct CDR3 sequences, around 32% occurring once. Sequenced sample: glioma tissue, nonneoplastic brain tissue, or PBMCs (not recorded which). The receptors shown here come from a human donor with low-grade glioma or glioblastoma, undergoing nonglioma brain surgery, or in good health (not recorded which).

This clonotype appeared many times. The CDR3 DNA reads TGTGCCAGCAGCTGGAGAACAGGGATCTACGAGCAGTACTTC. Its translation: CASSWRTGIYEQYF. This chain joins TRBV7-2 and TRBJ2-7; TRBD1 is a possible D gene (6 bases). The CDR3 runs 14 residues. V shed 4 bases and J shed 3 bases, with 13 bases lying between them. The germline gives CDR1 SGHTA, CDR2 FQGNSA.

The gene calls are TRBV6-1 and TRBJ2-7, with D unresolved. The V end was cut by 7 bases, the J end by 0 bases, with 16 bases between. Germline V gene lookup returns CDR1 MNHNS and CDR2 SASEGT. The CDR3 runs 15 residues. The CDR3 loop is CASNPTAQTSYEQYF. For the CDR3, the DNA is TGTGCCAGCAACCCTACGGCCCAGACCTCCTACGAGCAGTACTTC.

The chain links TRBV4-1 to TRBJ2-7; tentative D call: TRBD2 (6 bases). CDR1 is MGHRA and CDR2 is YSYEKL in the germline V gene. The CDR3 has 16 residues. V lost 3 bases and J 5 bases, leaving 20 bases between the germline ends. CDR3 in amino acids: CASSHKEGLVRNEQYF. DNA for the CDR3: TGCGCCAGCAGCCATAAGGAGGGGTTGGTTCGTAACGAGCAGTACTTC.

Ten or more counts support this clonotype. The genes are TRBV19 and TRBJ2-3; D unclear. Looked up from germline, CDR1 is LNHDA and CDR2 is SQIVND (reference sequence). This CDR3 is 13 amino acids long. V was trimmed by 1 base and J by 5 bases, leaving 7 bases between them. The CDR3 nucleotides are TGTGCCAGTAGTATAGGATCCTTAGATACGCAGTATTTT. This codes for CASSIGSLDTQYF.

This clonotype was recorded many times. CDR3 sequence: CASSYSREGLDEQYF. Here the CDR3 DNA reads TGTGCCAGCAGTTACTCTCGGGAGGGCCTAGACGAGCAGTACTTC. The chain employs TRBV6-6 and TRBJ2-7, with 8 positions matching TRBD2. V gave up 0 bases and J gave up 5 bases; unmatched junction bases: 6. Germline assignment: CDR1 MNHNY and CDR2 SVGAGI (reference sequence). The CDR3 runs to 15 residues.

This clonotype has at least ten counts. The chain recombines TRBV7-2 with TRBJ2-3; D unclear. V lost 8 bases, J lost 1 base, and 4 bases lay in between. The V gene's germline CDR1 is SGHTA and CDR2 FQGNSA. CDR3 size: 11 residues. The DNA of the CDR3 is TGTGCCAGCCGCCGCACAGATACGCAGTATTTT. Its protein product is CASRRTDTQYF.

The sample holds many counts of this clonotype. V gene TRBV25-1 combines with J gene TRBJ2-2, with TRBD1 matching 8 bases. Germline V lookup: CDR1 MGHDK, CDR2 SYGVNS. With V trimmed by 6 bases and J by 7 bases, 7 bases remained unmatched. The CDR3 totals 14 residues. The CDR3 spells CASSLTGQGGELFF. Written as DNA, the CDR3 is TGTGCCAGCAGCCTAACAGGACAGGGCGGGGAGCTGTTTTTT.

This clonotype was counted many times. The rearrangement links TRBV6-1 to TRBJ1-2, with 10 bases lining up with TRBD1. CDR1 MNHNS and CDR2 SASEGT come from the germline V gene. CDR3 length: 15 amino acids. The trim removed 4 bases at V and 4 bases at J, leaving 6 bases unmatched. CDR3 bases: TGTGCCAGCAGTGGGGGACAGGGGTTGATCTATGGCTACACCTTC. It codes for CASSGGQGLIYGYTF.

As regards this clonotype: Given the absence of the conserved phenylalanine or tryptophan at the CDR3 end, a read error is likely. The CDR3 spells CASSPDRANTEAFL. CDR3 nucleotides: TGTGCCAGCTCGCCAGACAGGGCGAACACTGAAGCTTTCCTT. The chain couples TRBV18 to TRBJ1-1; 7 positions match TRBD1. Trimming at V came to 6 bases and at J to 1 base, leaving 5 bases not matched to a gene. The CDR3 consists of 14 residues. Germline assignment: CDR1 KGHSH and CDR2 LQKENI.